These 18 T cell receptor beta chains were sequenced from one sample in a study of graft-versus-host responses after intestinal transplantation. Clones were read by immunoSEQ multiplex PCR, and TCRdb kept only the in-frame ones, dropping some. The data hold over 100,000 clones, with 95% observed a single time. Antigens of these TCRs are unknown. The sequences come from unstimulated CD8+ T cells sorted from spleen or lymph node cells, collected before intestinal transplant. The source is a human donor who received an intestinal transplant.

This chain connects TRBV4-1 to TRBJ1-5; 8 bases map to TRBD1. Trimming at V came to 6 bases and at J to 4 bases, leaving 17 bases not matched to a gene. CDR1 MGHRA and CDR2 YSYEKL come from the germline V gene. The CDR3 is 18 residues long. The CDR3 nucleotides read TGCGCCAGCAGTTCAAATGGGGCCGGACAGGGTCTTAATCAGCCCCAGCATTTT. It specifies CASSSNGAGQGLNQPQHF.

The chain has TRBV27 and TRBJ1-1; no definite D call. Looked up from germline, CDR1 is MNHEY and CDR2 is SMNVEV (reference sequence). Trimming pared 4 bases from V and 4 bases from J, leaving 4 bases between. The CDR3 contains 11 residues. The CDR3 DNA sequence: TGTGCCAGCAGTTCCGGCACTGAAGCTTTCTTT. Its translation is CASSSGTEAFF.

The J gene is TRBJ2-1, the V gene TRBV7-9, with D uncertain. V was trimmed by 1 base and J by 1 base, leaving 17 bases between them. Germline CDR1 is SEHNR and CDR2 is FQNEAQ (reference sequence). The CDR3 runs to 18 residues. The CDR3 sequence: CASSLGVGISASYNEQFF. CDR3 DNA sequence: TGTGCCAGCAGCTTAGGAGTTGGGATCAGCGCTTCCTACAATGAGCAGTTCTTC.

This chain connects TRBV19 to TRBJ1-5, with D perhaps matching TRBD1 (6 bases). V lost 7 bases and J lost 0, with 13 bases in between. The CDR3 sequence is 15 residues long. The V gene's germline CDR1 is LNHDA and CDR2 SQIVND (reference sequence). The CDR3 spells CASKKDRASNQPQHF. The CDR3 DNA follows: TGTGCCAGTAAAAAGGACAGAGCTAGCAATCAGCCCCAGCATTTT.

The rearrangement joins TRBV5-6 to TRBJ2-3; D remains unclear. The V gene's germline CDR1 is SGHDT and CDR2 YYEEEE. Between the trimmed V and J ends, which lost 1 base and 1 base, there was a span of 10 bases. The CDR3 is 15 amino acids. The CDR3 DNA follows: TGTGCCAGCAGCTTGCGTAGAGACCGCACAGATACGCAGTATTTT. Translated, it gives CASSLRRDRTDTQYF.

CDR3 DNA: TGTGCCAGCAGTTTATATGTGGGAGGGTCCTACGAGCAGTACTTC. It specifies CASSLYVGGSYEQYF. The J gene is TRBJ2-7, the V gene TRBV27, with 7 bases aligning to TRBD2. The CDR3 has 15 amino acids. Germline CDR1 is MNHEY and CDR2 is SMNVEV (reference sequence). V trimming: 1 base; J trimming: 1 base; junction bases outside the gene matches: 4.

The V gene is TRBV2, the J gene TRBJ2-1; possibly TRBD1 or TRBD2 for D (5 bases each). Germline V gene sequence: CDR1 SNHLY, CDR2 FYNNEI. Trimming removed 7 bases from V and 5 bases from J, with 15 bases in between. The CDR3 covers 14 residues. Here the CDR3 DNA reads TGTGCCAGCACCACGGGACCTGGGGACAATGAGCAGTTCTTC. Translation gives CASTTGPGDNEQFF.

The V and J genes are TRBV28 and TRBJ2-2; 8 nucleotides align to TRBD1. The junction had 14 bases not matched to a gene; V was cut back by 6 bases and J by 5 bases. This CDR3 contains 17 residues. Germline V gene data show CDR1 as MDHEN and CDR2 as SYDVKM. CDR3 loop: CASRPLLGDRQTGELFF. The CDR3 DNA reads as TGTGCCAGCAGACCGCTATTAGGGGACAGGCAAACCGGGGAGCTGTTTTTT.

The genes are TRBV4-1 and TRBJ2-5; 7 bases map to TRBD2. Per the germline V gene, CDR1 is MGHRA and CDR2 is YSYEKL. Unmatched junction bases numbered 3, after V lost 3 bases and J lost 2 bases. The CDR3 has 14 amino acids. The CDR3 sequence is CASSHEAGQETQYF. DNA of the CDR3: TGCGCCAGCAGCCATGAAGCGGGACAAGAGACCCAGTACTTC.

The chain has TRBV19 and TRBJ2-3; the match to TRBD1 covers 7 bases. Trimming cost V 3 bases and J 0 bases; bases outside gene matches: 3. The germline CDR1 and CDR2 sequences are LNHDA and SQIVND (reference sequence). The CDR3 consists of 15 residues. This chain's CDR3 is CASSIRQGSTDTQYF. CDR3 in DNA: TGTGCCAGTAGTATTCGACAGGGCAGCACAGATACGCAGTATTTT.

V usage is TRBV27 and J usage is TRBJ2-1; D may be TRBD1 or TRBD2 (5 bases each). The germline V and J ends were trimmed by 5 bases and 2 bases, with 13 bases remaining between them. Germline V gene lookup returns CDR1 MNHEY and CDR2 SMNVEV (reference sequence). The CDR3 loop spans 15 amino acids. The CDR3 nucleotides read TGTGCCAGCAGTCCGGGTTGGGACGCCTACAATGAGCAGTTCTTC. It specifies CASSPGWDAYNEQFF.

This sequence joins TRBV4-1 and TRBJ2-3, with TRBD1 matching over 11 bases. This CDR3 region has 17 residues. Germline V gene data show CDR1 as MGHRA and CDR2 as YSYEKL. Losses at the gene ends were 3 bases for V and 2 bases for J; bases not matched to a gene: 7. CDR3 nucleotide sequence: TGCGCCAGCAGCCATCCGGACAGGGGGCTGTACACAGATACGCAGTATTTT. Amino acid sequence: CASSHPDRGLYTDTQYF.

This clone was recorded only once. This chain links TRBV28 with TRBJ2-1; TRBD2 matches at 10 bases. The CDR3 runs to 15 residues. Trimming at V came to 9 bases and at J to 0 bases, leaving 5 bases not matched to a gene. CDR1 and CDR2 from the germline V gene are MDHEN and SYDVKM. CDR3 sequence (DNA): TGTGCCAGTGGTAGCGGGAGGAGCTCCTACAATGAGCAGTTCTTC. Protein product: CASGSGRSSYNEQFF.

The chain employs TRBV4-1 and TRBJ2-1, with 8 positions matching TRBD1. CDR3 length equals 12 residues. V lost 1 base, J lost 13 bases, and 3 bases stayed unmatched. Germline V gene data show CDR1 as MGHRA and CDR2 as YSYEKL. DNA for the CDR3: TGCGCCAGCAGCCAAGGCGGACAGGGTCAGTTCTTC. Its protein product is CASSQGGQGQFF.

J is TRBJ2-1 and V is TRBV13; tentative D call: TRBD2 (5 bases). The V gene's germline CDR1 is PRHDT and CDR2 FYEKMQ (reference sequence). CDR3 size: 16 residues. V lost 1 base to trimming and J lost 0 bases, with 10 bases between them. The CDR3 bases are TGTGCCAGCAGCTTAGTAGGCGGAGGCTCCTACAATGAGCAGTTCTTC. It yields the protein CASSLVGGGSYNEQFF.

The rearrangement joins TRBV9 to TRBJ1-1; 9 bases match TRBD1. CDR1 and CDR2 from the germline V gene are SGDLS and YYNGEE. The CDR3 runs 14 residues. Trimming took 4 bases from V and 6 from J; bases not matched to a gene: 7. CDR3 residues: CASSTDRGMAEAFF. In DNA form, the CDR3 reads TGTGCCAGCAGCACGGACAGGGGCATGGCTGAAGCTTTCTTT.

V and J are TRBV19 and TRBJ1-1, with a tentative D call TRBD1 (6 bases). Trimming took 5 bases from V and 4 from J, leaving 17 bases between them. From germline, CDR1 is LNHDA and CDR2 SQIVND (reference sequence). This CDR3 region has 15 residues. As DNA, the CDR3 is TGTGCCAGTAGTCCATACTCCGGGACAAGCACTGAAGCTTTCTTT. Translated: CASSPYSGTSTEAFF.

The chain combines TRBV28 with TRBJ2-7, with D perhaps TRBD1 (6 bases). CDR3 size: 14 residues. V gave up 7 bases and J gave up 3 bases, with 16 bases separating them. CDR1 and CDR2 (germline): MDHEN, SYDVKM. The CDR3, as DNA: TGTGCCAGCAACGGACAGCGGCTGAGCTACGAGCAGTACTTC. It codes for CASNGQRLSYEQYF.